The 19 T cell receptor beta chains listed next were all sequenced from one sample in a study of T cells in Graves' hyperthyroidism and ophthalmopathy. Amplification targeted TCR beta CDR3 regions from RNA transcripts. A set of HTBI primers served as the primers for a first-round RT-PCR of the TCR CDR3. TCRdb independently ran MiXCR on the multiplex PCR reads; one entry per CDR3 protein. The sample comprises a few hundred thousand distinct CDR3 sequences, 15% to 18% of which are singletons, and around 7.8% rests with the top ten. Sequencing was done on a sample of blood. The receptor set was obtained from a woman aged 30 to 39 with Graves' hyperthyroidism.

In its sample, this clonotype was seen a few times. The CDR3 reads CAISTSGSTDTQYF. The CDR3 region has the DNA TGTGCCATCAGCACTAGCGGGAGTACAGATACGCAGTATTTT. This sequence joins TRBV10-3 and TRBJ2-3; 11 nucleotides align to TRBD2. Germline assignment: CDR1 ENHRY and CDR2 SYGVKD. CDR3 size: 14 residues. Losses at the gene ends were 6 bases for V and 3 bases for J; bases not matched to a gene: 2.

This sequence joins TRBV2 and TRBJ2-7; TRBD1 agrees at 9 bases. The V gene's germline CDR1 is SNHLY and CDR2 FYNNEI. V shed 4 bases and J 1 base; nucleotides not matched to a gene: 5. This CDR3 has 15 residues. The CDR3, as DNA: TGTGCCAGCAGTGTAAGACAGGGGGTTTCCTACGAGCAGTACTTC. Translating it yields CASSVRQGVSYEQYF.

V is TRBV7-2 and J is TRBJ1-5; tentative D call: TRBD1 (6 bases). CDR3 length equals 14 residues. V shed 5 bases and J shed 9 bases, with 17 bases lying between them. CDR1 is SGHTA and CDR2 is FQGNSA in the germline V gene. The CDR3 bases are TGTGCCAGCAGCCGCGGGGGAGGGGGGATGCCCCAGCATTTT. Translating gives CASSRGGGGMPQHF.

This clonotype showed up just a few times. The chain recombines TRBV7-6 with TRBJ1-2, with D maybe TRBD1 (5 bases). V lost 3 bases and J lost 0, with 23 bases in between. Germline assignment: CDR1 SGHVS and CDR2 FNYEAQ. The CDR3 has 19 amino acids. DNA of the CDR3: TGTGCCAGCAGCTTGTATCAGCGTGACAGCGTATCCCCTAACTATGGCTACACCTTC. Translating it yields CASSLYQRDSVSPNYGYTF.

V usage is TRBV18 and J usage is TRBJ2-1; possibly TRBD1 for D (6 bases). V lost 2 bases, J lost 2 bases, and 10 bases lay in between. The length of the CDR3 is 15 residues. The V gene's germline CDR1 is KGHSH and CDR2 LQKENI. The CDR3 DNA sequence: TGTGCCAGCTCACCATCCGGGACAACCTACAATGAGCAGTTCTTC. Encoded protein: CASSPSGTTYNEQFF.

In this sample, this clonotype turned up many times. The chain couples TRBV7-8 to TRBJ2-3; 7 bases fit TRBD1. V shed 5 bases and J 1 base; nucleotides not matched to a gene: 12. This CDR3 is 17 amino acids long. CDR1 is SGHVS and CDR2 is FQNEAQ in the germline V gene. Here the CDR3 reads CASSDLRGRFGTDTQYF. CDR3 DNA sequence: TGTGCCAGCAGCGACTTAAGGGGGCGCTTTGGCACAGATACGCAGTATTTT.

This clonotype was counted at least ten times. The rearrangement uses TRBV27 and TRBJ2-7; 10 bases map to TRBD2. The CDR3 extends over 15 amino acids. The germline V gene encodes CDR1 MNHEY and CDR2 SMNVEV (reference sequence). Germline trimming cut 6 bases from V and 4 bases from J; bases unmatched to any gene: 9. Here the CDR3 DNA reads TGTGCCAGCAGCCTTACTAGCGGGATATCATACGAGCAGTACTTC. Amino acids: CASSLTSGISYEQYF.

A word on this clonotype: Germline and junction disagree at one end, which may indicate a read error. The chain links TRBV19 to TRBJ2-1; TRBD2 aligns across 11 bases. From germline, CDR1 is LNHDA and CDR2 SQIVND (reference sequence). CDR3 length equals 21 residues. CDR3 in amino acids: CAGSIDGPGLAGGNSYNEQFF. The CDR3 nucleotides read TGTGCCGGTAGTATAGATGGCCCCGGGCTAGCGGGAGGAAACTCCTACAATGAGCAGTTCTTC.

The chain carries TRBV20-1 and TRBJ2-2; D gene unclear. CDR1 and CDR2 from the germline V gene are DFQATT and SNEGSKA (reference sequence). This CDR3 has 14 residues. V was trimmed by 0 bases and J by 4 bases, leaving 9 bases between them. CDR3 nucleotides: TGCAGTGCTAGAGATGAGAAGGCCACCGGGGAGCTGTTTTTT. It yields the protein CSARDEKATGELFF.

This clonotype has a count of ten or more. This chain uses TRBV7-2 with TRBJ2-1; D is unresolved. This CDR3 spans 12 amino acids. CDR1 and CDR2 from the germline V gene are SGHTA and FQGNSA. V was pared by 5 bases and J by 15 bases, with 17 bases between. The CDR3 protein is CASSLRHSPLFF. The DNA of the CDR3 is TGTGCCAGCAGCCTTAGGCACAGCCCTCTGTTCTTC.

This clonotype was counted ten times or more. The chain employs TRBV27 and TRBJ2-1; a weak D match, TRBD2 (5 bases). Trimming removed 4 bases at V and 4 bases at J, with 17 bases between. The germline V gene encodes CDR1 MNHEY and CDR2 SMNVEV (reference sequence). The CDR3 runs to 16 residues. The DNA of the CDR3 is TGTGCCAGCAGTTCCATCGCGGGTGTACAGTACAATGAGCAGTTCTTC. Translated: CASSSIAGVQYNEQFF.

This clonotype was picked up many times. CDR3 sequence reads: CASRRQGWINEQFF. The CDR3 region has the DNA TGTGCCAGCAGAAGACAGGGATGGATCAATGAGCAGTTCTTC. The rearrangement joins TRBV28 to TRBJ2-1, with 7 bases fitting TRBD1. V was clipped by 6 bases and J by 6 bases; unmatched bases: 8. This CDR3 is 14 amino acids long. Germline V gene data show CDR1 as MDHEN and CDR2 as SYDVKM.

This clonotype was seen a few times. CDR3 coding DNA: TGCGCCAGCAGCCAAGATCGCCCCCCGACTAGCGGGAGGCCAGATACGCAGTATTTT. Encoded protein: CASSQDRPPTSGRPDTQYF. The chain carries TRBV4-3 and TRBJ2-3; 13 bases map to TRBD2. The ends lost 0 bases at V and 4 bases at J; junction bases unmatched: 10. Germline V gives CDR1 LGHNA, CDR2 YSLEER. This CDR3 region has 19 residues.

The CDR3, as DNA: TGTGCCAGCAGCTTAGTAGTGAATAAGCAGTTCTTC. It specifies CASSLVVNKQFF. The genes are TRBV7-9 and TRBJ2-1; D not certain. Trimming shortened V by 1 base and J by 11 bases, and 9 bases separated the two germline ends. The CDR3 is 12 amino acids. Germline lookup yields CDR1 SEHNR and CDR2 FQNEAQ (reference sequence).

This clonotype was observed at least ten times. The chain combines TRBV10-1 with TRBJ2-1; 8 bases match TRBD2. The germline gives CDR1 WNHNN, CDR2 SYGVQD (reference sequence). There are 16 residues in the CDR3. J lost 7 bases, V lost 2 bases, and 10 bases had no gene match. CDR3 sequence (DNA): TGCGCCAGCAGTGAGACCCGAGGGCTAGCGGGTAATGAGCAGTTCTTC. As protein: CASSETRGLAGNEQFF.

This clonotype was seen at least ten times. The rearrangement links TRBV28 to TRBJ2-7; D may be TRBD2 (5 bases). Germline V CDR1 and CDR2: MDHEN, SYDVKM. Trimming took off 5 bases at V and 2 bases at J, with 10 bases between the two ends. The CDR3 totals 13 residues. DNA of the CDR3: TGTGCCAGCAGTACCTGGGGAGCCTACGAGCAGTACTTC. Its translation: CASSTWGAYEQYF.

The chain links TRBV6-2 or TRBV6-3 to TRBJ2-2, with D possibly matching TRBD1 (6 bases). Germline lookup yields CDR1 MNHEY and CDR2 SVGEGT. The CDR3 is 19 amino acids. Deletions cut 3 bases from V and 2 bases from J, with 22 bases between. In nucleotides, the CDR3 is TGTGCCAGCAGTTATGTTCTATTACAGGGATGGTTAAACACCGGGGAGCTGTTTTTT. Amino acid sequence: CASSYVLLQGWLNTGELFF.

This clonotype was observed many times. The V gene is TRBV6-1, the J gene TRBJ1-5, with D unclear. CDR3 length: 17 amino acids. Trimming took 5 bases from V and 0 from J, leaving 17 bases between them. The germline gives CDR1 MNHNS, CDR2 SASEGT. The CDR3 sequence is CASSQYGAVISNQPQHF. The CDR3 DNA is TGTGCCAGCAGTCAGTATGGTGCCGTCATTAGCAATCAGCCCCAGCATTTT.

This clonotype was seen at least ten times. The chain couples TRBV11-2 to TRBJ1-5; D perhaps matches TRBD1 (6 bases). Germline CDR1 SGHAT, CDR2 FQNNGV. The CDR3 covers 16 residues. With 3 bases removed from V and 7 bases from J, the gap between germline ends came to 19 bases. The CDR3 DNA follows: TGTGCCAGCAGCTTGGGGCCTCAGGGGACTAACCAGCCCCAGCATTTT. This gives the protein CASSLGPQGTNQPQHF.